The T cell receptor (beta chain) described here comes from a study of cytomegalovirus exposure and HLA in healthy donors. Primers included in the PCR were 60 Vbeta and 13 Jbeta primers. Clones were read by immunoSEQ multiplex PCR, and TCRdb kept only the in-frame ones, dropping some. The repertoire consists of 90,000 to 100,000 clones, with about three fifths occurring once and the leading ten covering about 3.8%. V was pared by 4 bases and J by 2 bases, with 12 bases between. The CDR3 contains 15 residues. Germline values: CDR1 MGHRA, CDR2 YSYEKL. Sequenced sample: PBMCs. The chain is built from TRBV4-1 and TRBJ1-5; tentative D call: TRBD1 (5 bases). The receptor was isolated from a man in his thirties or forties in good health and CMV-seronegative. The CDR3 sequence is CASSPSAGGNQPQHF. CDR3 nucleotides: TGCGCCAGCAGCCCGTCGGCGGGGGGCAATCAGCCCCAGCATTTT.